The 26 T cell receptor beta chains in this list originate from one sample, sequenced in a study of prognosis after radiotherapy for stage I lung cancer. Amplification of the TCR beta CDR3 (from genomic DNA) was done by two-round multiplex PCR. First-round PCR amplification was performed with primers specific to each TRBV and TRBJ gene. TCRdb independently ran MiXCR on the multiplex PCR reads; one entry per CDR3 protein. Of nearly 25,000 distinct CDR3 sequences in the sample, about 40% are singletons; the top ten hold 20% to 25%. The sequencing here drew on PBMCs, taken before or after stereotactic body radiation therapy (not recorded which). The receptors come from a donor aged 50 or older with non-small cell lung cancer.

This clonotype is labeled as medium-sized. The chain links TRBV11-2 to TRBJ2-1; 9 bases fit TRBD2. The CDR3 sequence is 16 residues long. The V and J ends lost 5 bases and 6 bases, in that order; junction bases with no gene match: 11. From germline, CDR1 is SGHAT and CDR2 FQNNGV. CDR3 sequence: CASSHIGGRALNEQFF. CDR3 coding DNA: TGTGCCAGCAGCCACATCGGCGGGAGGGCCCTCAATGAGCAGTTCTTC.

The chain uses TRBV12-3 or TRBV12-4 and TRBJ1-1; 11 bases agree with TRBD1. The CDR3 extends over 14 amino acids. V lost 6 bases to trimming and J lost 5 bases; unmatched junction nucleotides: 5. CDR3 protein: CASSQRDRGTEAFF. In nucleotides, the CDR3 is TGTGCCAGCAGCCAACGGGACAGGGGGACTGAAGCTTTCTTT.

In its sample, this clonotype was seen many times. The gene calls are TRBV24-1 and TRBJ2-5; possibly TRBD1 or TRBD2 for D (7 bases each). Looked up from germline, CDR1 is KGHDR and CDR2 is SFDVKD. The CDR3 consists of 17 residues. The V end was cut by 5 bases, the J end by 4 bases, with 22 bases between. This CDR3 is CATSGPPRGGGVETQYF. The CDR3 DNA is TGTGCCACCAGTGGCCCCCCAAGGGGAGGGGGCGTAGAGACCCAGTACTTC.

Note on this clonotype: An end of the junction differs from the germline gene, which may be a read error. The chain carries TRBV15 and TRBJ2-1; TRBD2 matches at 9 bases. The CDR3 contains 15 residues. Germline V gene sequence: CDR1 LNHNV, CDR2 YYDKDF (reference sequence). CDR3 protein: CATSRSGTSYNDQFF. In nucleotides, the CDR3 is TGTGCCACCAGCAGATCCGGGACTAGCTACAATGATCAGTTCTTC.

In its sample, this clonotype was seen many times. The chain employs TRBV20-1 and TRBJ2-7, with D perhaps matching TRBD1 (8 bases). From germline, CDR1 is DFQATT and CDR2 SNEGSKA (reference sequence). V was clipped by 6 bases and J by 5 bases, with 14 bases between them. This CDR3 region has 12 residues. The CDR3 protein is CSAWTGRDEQYF. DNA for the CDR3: TGCAGTGCCTGGACAGGGAGGGACGAGCAGTACTTC.

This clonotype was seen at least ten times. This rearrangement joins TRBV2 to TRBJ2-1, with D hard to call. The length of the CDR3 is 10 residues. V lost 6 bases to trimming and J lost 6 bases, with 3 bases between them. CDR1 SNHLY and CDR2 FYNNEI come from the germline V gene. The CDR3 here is CASSFNEQFF. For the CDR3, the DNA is TGTGCCAGCAGCTTCAATGAGCAGTTCTTC.

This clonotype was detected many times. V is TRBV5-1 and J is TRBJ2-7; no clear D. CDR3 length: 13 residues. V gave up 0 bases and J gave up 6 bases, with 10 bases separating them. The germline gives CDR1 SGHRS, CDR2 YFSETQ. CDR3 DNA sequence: TGCGCCAGCAGCTTGGAAGGGAATGGCGAGCAGTACTTC. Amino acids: CASSLEGNGEQYF.

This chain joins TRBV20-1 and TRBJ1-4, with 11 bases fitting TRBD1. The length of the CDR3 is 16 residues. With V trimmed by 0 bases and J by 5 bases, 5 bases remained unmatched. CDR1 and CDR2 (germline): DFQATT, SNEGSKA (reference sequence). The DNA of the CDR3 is TGCAGTGCTAGAGATGGGACAGGGGGAAACAATGAAAAACTGTTTTTT. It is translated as CSARDGTGGNNEKLFF.

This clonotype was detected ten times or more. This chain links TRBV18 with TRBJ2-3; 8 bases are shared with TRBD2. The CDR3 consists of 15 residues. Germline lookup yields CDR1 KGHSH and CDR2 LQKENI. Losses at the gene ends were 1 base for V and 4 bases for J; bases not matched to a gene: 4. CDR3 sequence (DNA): TGTGCCAGCTCACCACGCCTCGGGGGGGCAGATACGCAGTATTTT. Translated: CASSPRLGGADTQYF. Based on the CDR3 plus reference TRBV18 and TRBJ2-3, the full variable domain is NAGVMQNPRHLVRRRGQEARLRCSPMKGHSHVYWYRQLPEEGLKFMVYLQKENIIDESGMPKERFSAEFPKEGPSILRIQQVVRGDSAAYFCASSPRLGGADTQYFGPGTRLTVL.

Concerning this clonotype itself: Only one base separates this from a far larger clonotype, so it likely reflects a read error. For the CDR3, the DNA is TGTGCCAGCATTTTAGCGGGACCAGATACGCAGTATTTT. This translates into CASILAGPDTQYF. V gene TRBV6-1 combines with J gene TRBJ2-3; 8 bases fit TRBD2. The CDR3 loop spans 13 amino acids. The trim removed 7 bases at V and 4 bases at J, leaving 4 bases unmatched. Germline CDR1 is MNHNS and CDR2 is SASEGT.

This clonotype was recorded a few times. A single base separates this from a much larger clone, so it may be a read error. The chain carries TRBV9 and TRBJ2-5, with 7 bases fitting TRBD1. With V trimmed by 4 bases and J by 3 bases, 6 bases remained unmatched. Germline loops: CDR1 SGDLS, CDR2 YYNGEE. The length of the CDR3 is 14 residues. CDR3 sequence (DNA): TGTGCCAGCAGCCCGCGACAGGGAAAAGAGACCCAGTACTTC. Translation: CASSPRQGKETQYF.

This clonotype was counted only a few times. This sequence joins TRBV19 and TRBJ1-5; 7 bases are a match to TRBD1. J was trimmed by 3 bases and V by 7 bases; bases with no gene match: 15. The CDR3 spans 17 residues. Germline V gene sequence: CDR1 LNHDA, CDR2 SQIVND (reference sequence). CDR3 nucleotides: TGTGCCAGTACCTCTATATCGGCACAGGGGTTCAATCAGCCCCAGCATTTT. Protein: CASTSISAQGFNQPQHF.

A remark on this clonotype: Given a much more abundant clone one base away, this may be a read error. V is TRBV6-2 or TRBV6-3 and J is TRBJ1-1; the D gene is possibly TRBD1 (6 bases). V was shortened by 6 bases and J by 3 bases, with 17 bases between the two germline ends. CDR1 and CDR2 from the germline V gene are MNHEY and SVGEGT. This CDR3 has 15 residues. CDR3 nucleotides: TGTGCCAGCAGCTATAGGGGGGCGGGGTACACTGAAGCTTTCTTT. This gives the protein CASSYRGAGYTEAFF.

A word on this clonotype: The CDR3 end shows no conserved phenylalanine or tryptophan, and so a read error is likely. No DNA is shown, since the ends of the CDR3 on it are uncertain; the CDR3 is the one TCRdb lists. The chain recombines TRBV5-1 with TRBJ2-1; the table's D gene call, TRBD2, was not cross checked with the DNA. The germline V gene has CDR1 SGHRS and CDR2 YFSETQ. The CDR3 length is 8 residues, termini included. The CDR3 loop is CASSLIAG.

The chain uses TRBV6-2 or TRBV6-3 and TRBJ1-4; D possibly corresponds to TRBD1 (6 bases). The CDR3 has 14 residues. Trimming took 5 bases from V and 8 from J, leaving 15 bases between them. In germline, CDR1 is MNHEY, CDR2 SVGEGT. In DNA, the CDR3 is TGTGCCAGCAGTGAAGAGGGACACGGAGAAAAACTGTTTTTT. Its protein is CASSEEGHGEKLFF.

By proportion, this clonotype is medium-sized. The CDR3 region has the DNA TGTGCCAGCAGTTTAGCAGGCAGGAACTACACCTTC. It encodes CASSLAGRNYTF. The J gene is TRBJ1-2, the V gene TRBV12-3 or TRBV12-4; D gene unclear. V lost 0 bases and J lost 10, with 9 bases in between. CDR3 size: 12 residues.

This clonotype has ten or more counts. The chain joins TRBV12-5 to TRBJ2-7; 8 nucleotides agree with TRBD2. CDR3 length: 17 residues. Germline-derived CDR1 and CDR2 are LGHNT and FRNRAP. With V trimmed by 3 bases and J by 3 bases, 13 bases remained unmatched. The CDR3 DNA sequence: TGTGCTAGTGGTTTCCCAAAGTTGGTAGCGGGACACTACGAGCAGTACTTC. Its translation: CASGFPKLVAGHYEQYF.

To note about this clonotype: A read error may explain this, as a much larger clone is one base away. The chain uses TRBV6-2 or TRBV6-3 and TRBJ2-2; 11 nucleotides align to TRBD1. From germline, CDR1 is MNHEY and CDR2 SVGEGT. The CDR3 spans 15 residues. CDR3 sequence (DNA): TGTGCCAGCAGGGTCGGAGGACAGGGGGCCGGGGATCTGTTTTTT. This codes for CASRVGGQGAGDLFF.

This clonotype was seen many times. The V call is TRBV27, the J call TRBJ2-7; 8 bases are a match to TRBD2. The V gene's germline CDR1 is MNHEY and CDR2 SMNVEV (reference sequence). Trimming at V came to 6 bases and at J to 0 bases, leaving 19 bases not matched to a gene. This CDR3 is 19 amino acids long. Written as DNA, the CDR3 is TGTGCCAGCAGCCTGGAGGGCTATTTAGCGGGATCAAGCTCCTACGAGCAGTACTTC. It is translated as CASSLEGYLAGSSSYEQYF.

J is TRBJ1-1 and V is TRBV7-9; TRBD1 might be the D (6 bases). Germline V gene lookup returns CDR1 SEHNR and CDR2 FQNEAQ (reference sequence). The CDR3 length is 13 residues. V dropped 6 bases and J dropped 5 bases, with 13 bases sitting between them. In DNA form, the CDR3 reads TGTGCCAGCAGGAGGGACATCGGGACTGAAGCTTTCTTT. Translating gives CASRRDIGTEAFF.

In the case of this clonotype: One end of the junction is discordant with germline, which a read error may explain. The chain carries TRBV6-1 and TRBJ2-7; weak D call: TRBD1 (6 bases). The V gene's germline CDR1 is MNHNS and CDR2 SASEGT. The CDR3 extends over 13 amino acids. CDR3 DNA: TGTGCCAGTAGAACAGGGAGCTCCTACGAGCGGTACTTC. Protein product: CASRTGSSYERYF.

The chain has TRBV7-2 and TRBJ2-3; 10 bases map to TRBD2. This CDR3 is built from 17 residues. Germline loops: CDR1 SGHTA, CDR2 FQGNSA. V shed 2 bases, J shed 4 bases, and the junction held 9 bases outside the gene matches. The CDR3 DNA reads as TGTGCCAGCAGCTTACCGTTTCAGAGCGGGGGGGCAGATACGCAGTATTTT. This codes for CASSLPFQSGGADTQYF.

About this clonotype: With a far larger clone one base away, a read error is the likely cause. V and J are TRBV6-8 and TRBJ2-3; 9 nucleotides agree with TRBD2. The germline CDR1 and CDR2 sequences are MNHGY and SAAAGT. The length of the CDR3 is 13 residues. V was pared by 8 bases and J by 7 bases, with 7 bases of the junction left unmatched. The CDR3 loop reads CASASGNAYTQYF. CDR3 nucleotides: TGTGCCAGCGCTAGCGGGAACGCATATACGCAGTATTTT.

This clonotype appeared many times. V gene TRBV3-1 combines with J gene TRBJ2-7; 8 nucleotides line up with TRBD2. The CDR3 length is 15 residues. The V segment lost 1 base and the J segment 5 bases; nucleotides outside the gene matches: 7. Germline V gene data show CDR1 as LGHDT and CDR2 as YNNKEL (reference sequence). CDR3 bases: TGTGCCAGCAGCCAAGTTTCAAGCGGGAGCCACGAGCAGTACTTC. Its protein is CASSQVSSGSHEQYF.

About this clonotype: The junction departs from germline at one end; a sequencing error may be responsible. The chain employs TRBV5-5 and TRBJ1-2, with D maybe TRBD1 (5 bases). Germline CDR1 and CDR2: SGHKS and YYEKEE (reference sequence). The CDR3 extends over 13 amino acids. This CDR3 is CASTTGTVYGYNF. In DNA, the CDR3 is TGTGCCAGCACCACCGGGACGGTCTATGGCTACAACTTC.

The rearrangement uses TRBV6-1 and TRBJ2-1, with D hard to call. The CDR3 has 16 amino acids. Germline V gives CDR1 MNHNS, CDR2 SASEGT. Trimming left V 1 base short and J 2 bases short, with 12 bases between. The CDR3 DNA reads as TGTGCCAGCAGTGAAGATAGCTTGTATCCCTACAATGAGCAGTTCTTC. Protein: CASSEDSLYPYNEQFF.